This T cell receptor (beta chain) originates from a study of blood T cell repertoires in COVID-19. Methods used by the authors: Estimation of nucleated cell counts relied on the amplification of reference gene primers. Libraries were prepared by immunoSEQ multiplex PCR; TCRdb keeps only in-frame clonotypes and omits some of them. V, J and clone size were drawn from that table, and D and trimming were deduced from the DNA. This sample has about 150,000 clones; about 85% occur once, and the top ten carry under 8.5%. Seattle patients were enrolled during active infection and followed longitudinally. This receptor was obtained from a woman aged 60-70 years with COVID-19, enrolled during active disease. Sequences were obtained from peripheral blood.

CDR3 protein: CASSLVEGPGTEAFF. The CDR3 nucleotides read TGCGCCAGCAGCTTGGTAGAGGGTCCGGGCACTGAAGCTTTCTTT. V and J are TRBV5-1 and TRBJ1-1; no clear D gene. This CDR3 has 15 residues. CDR1 is SGHRS, CDR2 YFSETQ, per germline. The germline V and J ends were trimmed by 0 bases and 4 bases, with 13 bases remaining between them.